This T cell receptor beta chain emerged from a study of regulatory T cells in long-lasting Graves disease. This clonotype showed up just a few times. For TCR beta, libraries came from iRepertoire HTBI primers and Arm-PCR of CDR3 regions. Using its own MiXCR run on the multiplex PCR reads, TCRdb lists one record per CDR3 protein. The sample shows 400,000 to 650,000 distinct CDR3 sequences, roughly a sixth of them seen only once. Time point reported: newly diagnosed GD, antithyroid drugs for less than 3 months. From RNA extracted from PBMCs, the TCR library was made. There are 14 residues in the CDR3. The V end was cut by 5 bases, the J end by 2 bases, with 13 bases between. These data also featured in a second study, about T cells in Graves' hyperthyroidism and ophthalmopathy.

The chain joins TRBV12-3 or TRBV12-4 to TRBJ2-7; D not resolved. Sequencing used peripheral blood mononuclear cells (PBMCs), obtained at new diagnosis, from a patient treated with antithyroid drugs. The TCR originated in a woman aged 35-65 years with Graves disease. The CDR3 DNA follows: TGTGCCAGCAGTGCCGGGCCGACCCCCTACGAGCAGTACTTC. Amino acid sequence: CASSAGPTPYEQYF.